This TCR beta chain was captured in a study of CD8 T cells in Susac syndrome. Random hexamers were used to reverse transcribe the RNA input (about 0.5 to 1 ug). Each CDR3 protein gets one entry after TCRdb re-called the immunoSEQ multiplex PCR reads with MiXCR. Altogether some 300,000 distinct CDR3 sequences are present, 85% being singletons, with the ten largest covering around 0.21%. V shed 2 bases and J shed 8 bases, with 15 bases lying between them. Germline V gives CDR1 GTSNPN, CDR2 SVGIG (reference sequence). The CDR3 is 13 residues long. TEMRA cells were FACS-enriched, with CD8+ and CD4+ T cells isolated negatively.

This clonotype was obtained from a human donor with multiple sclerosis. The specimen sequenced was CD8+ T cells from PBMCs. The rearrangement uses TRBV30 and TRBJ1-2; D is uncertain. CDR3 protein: CAWSPTVAGGYTF. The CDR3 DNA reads TGTGCCTGGAGTCCCACAGTAGCGGGCGGCTACACCTTC.